Listed below are T cell receptor beta chains from one sample, sequenced in a study of cytomegalovirus exposure and HLA in healthy donors. Assay: immunoSEQ multiplex PCR; the TCRdb copy retains only in-frame clones and omits some. The data hold 120,000 or so clones, with roughly 80% observed a single time. Sequenced material: PBMCs. The origin of the receptors is a man between 18 and 35 years old in good health and CMV-seropositive. Both conserved end residues are part of each CDR3.

V	length	J	CDR3
TRBV7-9	15	TRBJ2-7	CASPPWREIFYEQYF
TRBV2	14	TRBJ1-6	CASSDRGYNSPLHF
TRBV9	15	TRBJ2-2	CASSVLAALTGELFF
TRBV7-2	12	TRBJ1-2	CASSRGQRGYTF
TRBV6-6	14	TRBJ2-7	CASSYSGGPSEQYF
TRBV19	17	TRBJ1-5	CASSIFMIRTVNQPQHF
TRBV25-1	15	TRBJ2-2	CASSVPGQYTGELFF
TRBV5-4	13	TRBJ1-1	CASSLVVRTEAFF
TRBV13	14	TRBJ1-2	CASSLGRSNYGYTF
TRBV29-1	15	TRBJ2-2	CSVAPGTGMGGELFF
TRBV7-2	16	TRBJ1-6	CASSASGASSGRPLHF
TRBV11-2	15	TRBJ2-7	CASSKTSGSWDEQYF
TRBV5-6	16	TRBJ1-2	CASSLDRGSANYGYTF
TRBV9	15	TRBJ2-5	CASSVGLAGMETQYF
TRBV13	19	TRBJ2-1	CASSPSLPTSGRSADEQFF
TRBV5-1	17	TRBJ2-2	CASSRVTGPSSTGELFF
TRBV7-2	14	TRBJ2-3	CASSRGTNTDTQYF
TRBV4-3	17	TRBJ2-3	CASSQDPGLAGSDTQYF
TRBV6-1	15	TRBJ2-3	CASSEAEGSTDTQYF
TRBV7-8	16	TRBJ2-2	CASSFGLAAGTGELFF
TRBV27	8	TRBJ1-2	CASLGYTF
TRBV7-9	14	TRBJ1-1	CASSLGQMNTEAFF
TRBV5-1	14	TRBJ2-5	CASDASGGRETQYF
TRBV7-2	14	TRBJ1-1	CASSIPTENTEAFF
TRBV9	14	TRBJ1-4	CASSGATTNEKLFF
TRBV13	12	TRBJ2-1	CASSSSLGEQFF
TRBV5-4	14	TRBJ2-1	CASSSRTSGSTMFF
TRBV6-5	14	TRBJ1-5	CASSYSAGNQPQHF
TRBV6-5	16	TRBJ2-2	CASSYRRQGAVGELFF
TRBV5-1	14	TRBJ2-2	CASSSGRETGELFF
TRBV27	14	TRBJ2-3	CASSLRNRADTQYF
TRBV4-1	16	TRBJ1-2	CASSQSGTGDSYGYTF
TRBV5-4	15	TRBJ2-1	CASSRPDTGGDEQFF
TRBV10-3	15	TRBJ2-7	CAISIASASSYEQYF
TRBV6-5	14	TRBJ1-1	CASTKTGGDTEAFF
TRBV11-2	16	TRBJ2-3	CASSRLGTGRTDTQYF
TRBV19	15	TRBJ1-2	CASSIDLRGQRGYTF
TRBV5-6	13	TRBJ2-3	CASSHGFADTQYF
TRBV6-6	15	TRBJ2-6	CASSYSSSGANVLTF
TRBV18	15	TRBJ2-3	CASSPTSGGTDTQYF
TRBV18	16	TRBJ2-3	CASSLASPGLSDTQYF
TRBV6-5	15	TRBJ1-5	CASSRLSDRAQPQHF
TRBV9	15	TRBJ2-7	CASSVAASGTYEQYF
TRBV30	11	TRBJ1-2	CAWRGAYGYTF
TRBV30	14	TRBJ2-1	CAWSYRVVDNEQFF
TRBV10-2	14	TRBJ1-3	CASRMGTEGNTIYF
TRBV6-5	16	TRBJ1-2	CASSYSSVSINYGYTF
TRBV15	14	TRBJ2-5	CATSSSGGKETQYF
TRBV5-6	15	TRBJ2-3	CASSHRGASTDTQYF
TRBV11-2	12	TRBJ2-7	CASSSVNYEQYF
TRBV19	14	TRBJ1-5	CASSMRGSNQPQHF
TRBV6-1	13	TRBJ2-1	CASSGAEYNEQFF
TRBV5-1	17	TRBJ2-5	CASSLALLGTDQETQYF
TRBV12-5	15	TRBJ1-5	CASGFGGYGNQPQHF
TRBV2	14	.	CARARDRYSYEQYF
TRBV2	14	TRBJ1-2	CASGDRGTNYGYTF
TRBV2	13	TRBJ1-1	CASIATTGFEAFF
TRBV9	17	TRBJ1-2	CASSRGQELTSNYGYTF
TRBV5-4	13	.	CASSQTGNYEQYF
TRBV19	15	TRBJ2-7	CASSIEAGTLYEQYF